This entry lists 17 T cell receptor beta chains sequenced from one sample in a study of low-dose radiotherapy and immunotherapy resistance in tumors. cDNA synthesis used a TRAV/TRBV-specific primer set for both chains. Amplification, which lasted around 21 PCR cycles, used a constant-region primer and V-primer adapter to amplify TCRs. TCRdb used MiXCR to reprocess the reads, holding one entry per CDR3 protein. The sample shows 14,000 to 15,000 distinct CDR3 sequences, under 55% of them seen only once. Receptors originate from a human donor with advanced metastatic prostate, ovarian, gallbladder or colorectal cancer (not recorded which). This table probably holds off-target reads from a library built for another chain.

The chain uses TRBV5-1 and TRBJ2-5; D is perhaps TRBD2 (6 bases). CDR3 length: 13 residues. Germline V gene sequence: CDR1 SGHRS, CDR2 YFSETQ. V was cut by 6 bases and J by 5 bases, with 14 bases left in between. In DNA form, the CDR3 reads TGCGCCAGCAAGTCCGGGAGCCTGGAGACCCAGTACTTC. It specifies CASKSGSLETQYF. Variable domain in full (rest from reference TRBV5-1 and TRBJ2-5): KAGVTQTPRYLIKTRGQQVTLSCSPISGHRSVSWYQQTPGQGLQFLFEYFSETQRNKGNFPGRFSGRQFSNSRSEMNVSTLELGDSALYLCASKSGSLETQYFGPGTRLLVL.

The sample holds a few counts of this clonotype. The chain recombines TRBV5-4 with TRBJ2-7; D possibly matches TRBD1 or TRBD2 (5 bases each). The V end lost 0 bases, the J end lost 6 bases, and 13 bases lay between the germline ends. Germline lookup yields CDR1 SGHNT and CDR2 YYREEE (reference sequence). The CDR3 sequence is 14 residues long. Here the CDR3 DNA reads TGTGCCAGCAGCTTGGAAGAGGGGCTCGGCGAGCAGTACTTC. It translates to CASSLEEGLGEQYF. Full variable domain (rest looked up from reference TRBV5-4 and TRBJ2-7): ETGVTQSPTHLIKTRGQQVTLRCSSQSGHNTVSWYQQALGQGPQFIFQYYREEENGRGNFPPRFSGLQFPNYSSELNVNALELDDSALYLCASSLEEGLGEQYFGPGTRLTVT.

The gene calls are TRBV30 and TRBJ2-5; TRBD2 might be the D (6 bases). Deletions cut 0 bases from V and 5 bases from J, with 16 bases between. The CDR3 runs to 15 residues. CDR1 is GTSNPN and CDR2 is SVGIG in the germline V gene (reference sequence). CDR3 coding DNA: TGTGCCTGGAGTGTGGGTAGCGGAGGAGGGGAGACCCAGTACTTC. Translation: CAWSVGSGGGETQYF.

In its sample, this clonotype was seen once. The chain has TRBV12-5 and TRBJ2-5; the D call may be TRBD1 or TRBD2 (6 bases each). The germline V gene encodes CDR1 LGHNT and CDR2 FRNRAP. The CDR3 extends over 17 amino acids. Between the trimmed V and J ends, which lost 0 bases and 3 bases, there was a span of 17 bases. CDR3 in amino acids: CASGLVLAGGGKETQYF. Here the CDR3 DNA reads TGTGCTAGTGGTTTGGTACTTGCCGGAGGGGGGAAAGAGACCCAGTACTTC. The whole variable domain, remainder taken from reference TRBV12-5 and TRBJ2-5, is DARVTQTPRHKVTEMGQEVTMRCQPILGHNTVFWYRQTMMQGLELLAYFRNRAPLDDSGMPKDRFSAEMPDATLATLKIQPSEPRDSAVYFCASGLVLAGGGKETQYFGPGTRLLVL.

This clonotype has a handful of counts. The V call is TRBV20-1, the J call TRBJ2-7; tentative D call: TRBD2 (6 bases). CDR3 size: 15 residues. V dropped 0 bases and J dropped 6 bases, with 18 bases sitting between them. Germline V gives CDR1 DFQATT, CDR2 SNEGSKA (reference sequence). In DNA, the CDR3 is TGCAGTGCTAGAGAGAGGATAGCGGCTCCGCTCGAGCAGTACTTC. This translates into CSARERIAAPLEQYF.

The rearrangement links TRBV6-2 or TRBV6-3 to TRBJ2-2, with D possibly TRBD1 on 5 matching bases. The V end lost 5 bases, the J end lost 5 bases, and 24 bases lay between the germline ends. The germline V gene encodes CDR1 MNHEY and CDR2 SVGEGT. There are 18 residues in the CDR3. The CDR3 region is CASSEIVFWQGGTGELFF. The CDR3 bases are TGTGCCAGCAGTGAAATCGTTTTCTGGCAGGGTGGGACCGGGGAGCTGTTTTTT.

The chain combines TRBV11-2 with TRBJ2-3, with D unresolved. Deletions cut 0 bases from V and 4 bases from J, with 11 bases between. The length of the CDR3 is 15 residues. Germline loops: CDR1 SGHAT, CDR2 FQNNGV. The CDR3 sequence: CASSLDRNIPDTQYF. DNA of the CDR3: TGTGCCAGCAGCTTAGATCGAAACATTCCAGATACGCAGTATTTT. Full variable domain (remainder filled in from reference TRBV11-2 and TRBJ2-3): EAGVAQSPRYKIIEKRQSVAFWCNPISGHATLYWYQQILGQGPKLLIQFQNNGVVDDSQLPKDRFSAERLKGVDSTLKIQPAKLEDSAVYLCASSLDRNIPDTQYFGPGTRLTVL.

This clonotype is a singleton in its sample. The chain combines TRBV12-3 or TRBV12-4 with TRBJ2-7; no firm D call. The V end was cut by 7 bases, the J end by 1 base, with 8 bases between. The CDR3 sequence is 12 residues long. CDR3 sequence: CASKGRSYEQYF. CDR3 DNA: TGTGCCAGCAAAGGACGATCCTACGAGCAGTACTTC.

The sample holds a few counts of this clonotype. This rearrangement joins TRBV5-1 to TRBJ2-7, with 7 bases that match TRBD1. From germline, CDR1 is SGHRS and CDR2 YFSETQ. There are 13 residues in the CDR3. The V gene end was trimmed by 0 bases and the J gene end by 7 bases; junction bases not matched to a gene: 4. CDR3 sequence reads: CASSLEGAGEQYF. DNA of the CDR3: TGCGCCAGCAGCTTGGAGGGGGCTGGAGAGCAGTACTTC.

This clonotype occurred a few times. The CDR3 region has the DNA TGTGCCAGCAGCCAAGATTGGGACGGAGGGTATGGCTACACCTTC. Its protein product is CASSQDWDGGYGYTF. The gene calls are TRBV3-1 and TRBJ1-2, with D possibly TRBD1 on 5 matching bases. V dropped 0 bases and J dropped 5 bases, with 13 bases sitting between them. CDR3 length: 15 amino acids. The V gene's germline CDR1 is LGHDT and CDR2 YNNKEL (reference sequence). Together with reference TRBV3-1 and TRBJ1-2, the CDR3 gives the full variable domain: DTAVSQTPKYLVTQMGNDKSIKCEQNLGHDTMYWYKQDSKKFLKIMFSYNNKELIINETVPNRFSPKSPDKAHLNLHINSLELGDSAVYFCASSQDWDGGYGYTFGSGTRLTVV.

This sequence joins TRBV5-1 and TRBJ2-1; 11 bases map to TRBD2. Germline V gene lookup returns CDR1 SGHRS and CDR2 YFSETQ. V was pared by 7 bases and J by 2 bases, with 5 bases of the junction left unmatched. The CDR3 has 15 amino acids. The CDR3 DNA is TGCGCCAGCGAGGTAGCGGGGGGGCCCTACAATGAGCAGTTCTTC. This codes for CASEVAGGPYNEQFF.

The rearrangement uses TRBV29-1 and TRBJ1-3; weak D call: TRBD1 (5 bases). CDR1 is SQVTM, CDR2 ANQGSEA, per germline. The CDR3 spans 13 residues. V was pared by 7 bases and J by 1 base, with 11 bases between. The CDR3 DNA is TGCAGCGCCGGGGGATTTTCTGGAAACACCATATATTTT. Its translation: CSAGGFSGNTIYF.

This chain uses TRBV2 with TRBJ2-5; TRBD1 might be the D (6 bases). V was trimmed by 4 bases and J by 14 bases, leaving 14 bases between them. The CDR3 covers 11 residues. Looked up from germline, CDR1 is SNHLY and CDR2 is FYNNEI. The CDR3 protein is CASSVRQEPYF. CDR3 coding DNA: TGTGCCAGCAGTGTCCGACAGGAGCCTTACTTC.

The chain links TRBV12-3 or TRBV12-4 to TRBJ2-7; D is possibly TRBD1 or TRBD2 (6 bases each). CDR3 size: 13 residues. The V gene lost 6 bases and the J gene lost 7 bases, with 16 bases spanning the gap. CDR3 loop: CASSVGQRGEQYF. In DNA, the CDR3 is TGTGCCAGCAGCGTGGGACAACGGGGGGAGCAGTACTTC.

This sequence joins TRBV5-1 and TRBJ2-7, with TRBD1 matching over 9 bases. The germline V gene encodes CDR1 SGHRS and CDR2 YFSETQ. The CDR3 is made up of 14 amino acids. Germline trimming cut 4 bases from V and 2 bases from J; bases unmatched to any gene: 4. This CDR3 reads CASSTGQGTYEQYF. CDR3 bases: TGCGCCAGCAGCACCGGACAGGGGACCTACGAGCAGTACTTC.

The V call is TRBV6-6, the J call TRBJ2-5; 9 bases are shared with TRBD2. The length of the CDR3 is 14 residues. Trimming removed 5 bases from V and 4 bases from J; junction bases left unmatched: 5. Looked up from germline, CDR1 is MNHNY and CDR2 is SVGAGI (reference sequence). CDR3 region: CASSPGLAGETQYF. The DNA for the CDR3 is TGTGCCAGCAGTCCGGGACTAGCAGGAGAGACCCAGTACTTC.

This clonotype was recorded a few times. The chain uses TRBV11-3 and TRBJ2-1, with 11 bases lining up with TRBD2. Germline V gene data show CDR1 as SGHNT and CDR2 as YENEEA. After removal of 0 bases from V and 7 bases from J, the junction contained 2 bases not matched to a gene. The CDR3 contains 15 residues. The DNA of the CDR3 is TGTGCCAGCAGCTTAGAGGCTAGCGGGAGGAATGAGCAGTTCTTC. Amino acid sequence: CASSLEASGRNEQFF. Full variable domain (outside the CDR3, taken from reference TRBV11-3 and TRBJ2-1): EAGVVQSPRYKIIEKKQPVAFWCNPISGHNTLYWYLQNLGQGPELLIRYENEEAVDDSQLPKDRFSAERLKGVDSTLKIQPAELGDSAVYLCASSLEASGRNEQFFGPGTRLTVL.